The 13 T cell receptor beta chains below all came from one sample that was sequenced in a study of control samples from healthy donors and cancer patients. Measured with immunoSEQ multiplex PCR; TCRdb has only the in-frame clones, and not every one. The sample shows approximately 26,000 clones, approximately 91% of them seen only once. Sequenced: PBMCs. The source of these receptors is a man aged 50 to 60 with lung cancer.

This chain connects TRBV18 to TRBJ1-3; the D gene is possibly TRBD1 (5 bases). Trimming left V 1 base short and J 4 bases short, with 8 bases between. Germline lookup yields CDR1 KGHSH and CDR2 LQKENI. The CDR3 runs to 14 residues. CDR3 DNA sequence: TGTGCCAGCTCACCACAGGGGCCAGGAAACACCATATATTTT. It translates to CASSPQGPGNTIYF.

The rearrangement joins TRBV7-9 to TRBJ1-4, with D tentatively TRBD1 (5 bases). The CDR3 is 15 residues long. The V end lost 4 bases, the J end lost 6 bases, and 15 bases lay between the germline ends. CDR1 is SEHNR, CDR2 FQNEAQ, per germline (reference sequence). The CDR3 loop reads CASSWGAAGDEKLFF. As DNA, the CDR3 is TGTGCCAGCAGCTGGGGAGCTGCGGGGGATGAAAAACTGTTTTTT.

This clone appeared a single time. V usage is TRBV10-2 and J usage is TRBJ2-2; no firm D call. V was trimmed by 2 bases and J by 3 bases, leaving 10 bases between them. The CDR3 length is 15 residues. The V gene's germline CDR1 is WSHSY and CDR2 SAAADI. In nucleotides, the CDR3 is TGCGCCAGCAGTGAGATGATCGGGTACACCGGGGAGCTGTTTTTT. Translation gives CASSEMIGYTGELFF.

The CDR3 is CSAMREPEQFF. Written as DNA, the CDR3 is TGCAGTGCTATGAGGGAGCCTGAGCAGTTCTTC. The genes are TRBV20-1 and TRBJ2-1; D is perhaps TRBD2 (5 bases). Trimming removed 4 bases at V and 9 bases at J, with 10 bases between. Germline lookup yields CDR1 DFQATT and CDR2 SNEGSKA (reference sequence). The CDR3 is made up of 11 amino acids.

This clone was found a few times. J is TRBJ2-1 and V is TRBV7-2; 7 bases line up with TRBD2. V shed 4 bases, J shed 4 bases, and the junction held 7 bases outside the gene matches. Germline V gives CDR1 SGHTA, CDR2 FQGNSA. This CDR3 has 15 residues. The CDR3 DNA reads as TGTGCCAGCAGCTCCCGGGACTACACTTACAATGAGCAGTTCTTC. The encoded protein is CASSSRDYTYNEQFF. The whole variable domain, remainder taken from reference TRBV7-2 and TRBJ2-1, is GAGVSQSPSNKVTEKGKDVELRCDPISGHTALYWYRQSLGQGLEFLIYFQGNSAPDKSGLPSDRFSAERTGGSVSTLTIQRTQQEDSAVYLCASSSRDYTYNEQFFGPGTRLTVL.

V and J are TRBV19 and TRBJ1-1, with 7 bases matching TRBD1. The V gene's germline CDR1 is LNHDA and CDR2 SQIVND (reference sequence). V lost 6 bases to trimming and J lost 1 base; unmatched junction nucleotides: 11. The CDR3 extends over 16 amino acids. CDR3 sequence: CASSFYPGQRNTEAFF. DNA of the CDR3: TGTGCCAGTAGCTTTTACCCGGGACAGAGGAACACTGAAGCTTTCTTT.

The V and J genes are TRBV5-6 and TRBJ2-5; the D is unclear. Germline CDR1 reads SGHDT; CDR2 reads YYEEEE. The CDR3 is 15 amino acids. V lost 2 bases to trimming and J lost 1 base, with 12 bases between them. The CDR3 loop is CASSFESYSQETQYF. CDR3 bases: TGTGCCAGCAGCTTTGAATCCTACAGCCAAGAGACCCAGTACTTC.

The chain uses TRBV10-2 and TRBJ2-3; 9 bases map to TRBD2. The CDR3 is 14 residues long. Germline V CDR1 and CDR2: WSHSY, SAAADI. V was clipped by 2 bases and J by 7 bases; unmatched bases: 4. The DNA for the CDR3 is TGCGCCAGCAGTGAGGGGCTAGCGGGAAATACGCAGTATTTT. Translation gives CASSEGLAGNTQYF.

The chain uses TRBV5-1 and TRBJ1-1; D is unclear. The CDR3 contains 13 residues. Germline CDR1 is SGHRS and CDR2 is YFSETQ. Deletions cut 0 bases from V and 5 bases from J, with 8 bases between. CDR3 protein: CASSLVGSTEAFF. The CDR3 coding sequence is TGCGCCAGCAGCTTGGTGGGGAGTACTGAAGCTTTCTTT. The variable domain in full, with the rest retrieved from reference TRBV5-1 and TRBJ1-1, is KAGVTQTPRYLIKTRGQQVTLSCSPISGHRSVSWYQQTPGQGLQFLFEYFSETQRNKGNFPGRFSGRQFSNSRSEMNVSTLELGDSALYLCASSLVGSTEAFFGQGTRLTVV.

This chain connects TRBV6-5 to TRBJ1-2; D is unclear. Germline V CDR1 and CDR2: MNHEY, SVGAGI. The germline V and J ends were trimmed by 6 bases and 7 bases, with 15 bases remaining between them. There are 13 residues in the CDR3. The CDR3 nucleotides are TGTGCCAGCAGGAGGAAGGTGACTGGTGGCTACACCTTC. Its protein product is CASRRKVTGGYTF.

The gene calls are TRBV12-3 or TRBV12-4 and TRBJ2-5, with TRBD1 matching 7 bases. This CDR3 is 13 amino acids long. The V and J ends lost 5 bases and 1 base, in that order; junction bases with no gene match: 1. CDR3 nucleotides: TGTGCCAGCAGTGGGGACAGCCAAGAGACCCAGTACTTC. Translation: CASSGDSQETQYF.

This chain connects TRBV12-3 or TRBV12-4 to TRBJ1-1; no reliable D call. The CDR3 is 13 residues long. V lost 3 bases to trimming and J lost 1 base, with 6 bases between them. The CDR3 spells CASSFVGNTEAFF. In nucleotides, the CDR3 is TGTGCCAGCAGTTTTGTTGGGAACACTGAAGCTTTCTTT.

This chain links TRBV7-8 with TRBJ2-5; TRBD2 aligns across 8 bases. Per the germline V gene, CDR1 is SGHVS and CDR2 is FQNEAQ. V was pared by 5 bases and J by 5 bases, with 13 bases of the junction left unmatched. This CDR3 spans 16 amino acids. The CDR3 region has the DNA TGTGCCAGCAGCACCTTGAGCGGGAGCGGTGGTGAGACCCAGTACTTC. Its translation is CASSTLSGSGGETQYF.